This entry is about one T cell receptor beta chain. Its antigen is still unknown. Sequencing was performed with immunoSEQ multiplex PCR; in TCRdb, only in-frame clones are kept and a portion is missing. The sample has roughly 120,000 clones, 75% to 80% seen once; the top ten hold about 5.2%. This sample was taken from a study of radiotherapy plus CTLA-4 blockade in lung cancer. Study-level background: Objective responses were seen in roughly 20% of patients, disease control in about 30%.

Points from the study as a whole: It was early blood T cell clone dynamics, with interferon-beta, that reportedly best predicted response. In blood, after radiotherapy plus ipilimumab, tumor-derived TCR clones expanded.

The CDR3 is 13 amino acids. Losses at the gene ends were 6 bases for V and 1 base for J; bases not matched to a gene: 3. Germline V gene lookup returns CDR1 SGHRS and CDR2 YFSETQ. This receptor was taken from a human donor with non-small cell lung cancer who had a partial response to radiotherapy plus ipilimumab. Sequencing used peripheral blood, obtained from a patient treated with radiotherapy plus ipilimumab. This sequence joins TRBV5-1 and TRBJ1-1; 7 nucleotides line up with TRBD1. The CDR3 region is CASIDRENTEAFF. CDR3 DNA sequence: TGCGCCAGCATCGACAGGGAGAACACTGAAGCTTTCTTT.